These T cell receptor beta chains were read from a single sample in a study of CD8 T cells in Susac syndrome. TCRdb ran MiXCR on the immunoSEQ multiplex PCR reads and lists one entry per CDR3 protein. The table records 200,000 to 250,000 distinct CDR3 sequences, around 93% of them present only once. The sequenced sample was CD4+ T cells from PBMCs. These receptors were obtained from a human donor with multiple sclerosis. Each CDR3 is given with its conserved first and last residue. Fields, in order: D gene, J gene, V gene, CDR3 length, clone size, CDR3 protein, CDR3 DNA. D genes are given only for firm matches. Clone size is not always given. Where it is, it says once, few, many or a class for expanded clones.

>TRBD1|TRBJ2-1|TRBV24-1|16|-
CATSEGSGQSYNEQFF
TGTGCCACCAGTGAAGGTTCGGGACAGAGTTACAATGAGCAGTTCTTC
>TRBD2|TRBJ2-5|TRBV5-1|14|-
CASSLEGLAETQYF
TGCGCCAGCAGCTTGGAAGGACTAGCCGAGACCCAGTACTTC
>TRBD2|TRBJ2-5|TRBV10-2|15|-
CASSEGLAGIVTQYF
TGCGCCAGCAGTGAGGGACTAGCGGGAATCGTGACCCAGTACTTC
>-|TRBJ2-4|TRBV10-3|16|-
CAISESVDGALDIQYF
TGTGCCATCAGTGAGTCGGTAGATGGGGCTCTGGACATTCAGTACTTC
>TRBD1|TRBJ2-1|TRBV13|17|-
CASSLGRDRASYNEQFF
TGTGCCAGCAGCTTAGGACGCGACAGGGCAAGCTACAATGAGCAGTTCTTC
>-|TRBJ1-5|TRBV30|13|-
CAWSVNRRQPQHF
TGTGCCTGGAGTGTAAACAGGCGTCAGCCCCAGCATTTT
>TRBD1|TRBJ1-1|TRBV19|14|-
CASRETGGRTEAFF
TGTGCCAGTCGTGAAACAGGGGGCAGGACTGAAGCTTTCTTT
>TRBD2|TRBJ2-2|TRBV2|15|-
CASSETSGNTGELFF
TGTGCCAGCAGTGAAACTAGCGGAAACACCGGGGAGCTGTTTTTT
>-|TRBJ2-5|TRBV7-8|14|-
CASSFPAGRQTQYF
TGTGCCAGCAGTTTCCCCGCAGGGCGGCAGACCCAGTACTTC
>-|TRBJ2-5|TRBV20-1|16|-
CSATDPLRAPRETQYF
TGCAGTGCTACCGACCCCTTGAGGGCTCCTCGGGAGACCCAGTACTTC
>-|TRBJ1-1|TRBV6-2/TRBV6-3|13|-
CASSSDGDTEAFF
TGTGCCAGCAGTAGCGATGGAGACACTGAAGCTTTCTTT
>-|TRBJ2-5|TRBV6-6|11|-
CASSLLGTQYF
TGTGCCAGCAGCCTCCTCGGGACCCAGTACTTC
>TRBD1|TRBJ1-2|TRBV20-1|15|-
CSARLRDRSYYGYTF
TGCAGTGCTAGACTCCGGGACAGGTCGTACTATGGCTACACCTTC
>-|TRBJ2-3|TRBV11-2|15|-
CASSLGPPPIDTQYF
TGTGCCAGCAGCTTAGGCCCACCTCCCATAGATACGCAGTATTTT
>-|TRBJ1-4|TRBV5-1|14|-
CASSLSGDNEKLFF
TGCGCCAGCAGCTTGTCCGGAGATAATGAAAAACTGTTTTTT
>TRBD2|TRBJ2-1|TRBV5-6|14|-
CASSGAGRYNEQFF
TGTGCCAGCAGCGGAGCGGGGAGGTACAATGAGCAGTTCTTC
>TRBD1|TRBJ1-5|TRBV10-3|14|-
CAISGGTGNEPQHF
TGTGCCATCAGTGGGGGGACAGGTAACGAGCCCCAGCATTTT
>TRBD2|TRBJ2-1|TRBV29-1|14|once
CSVPPREGYNEQFF
TGCAGCGTCCCCCCGCGGGAGGGATACAATGAGCAGTTCTTC
>-|TRBJ1-1|TRBV12-3/TRBV12-4|11|-
CASSSRGEAFF
TGTGCCAGCAGTTCACGGGGAGAAGCTTTCTTT
>-|TRBJ1-4|TRBV11-2|15|-
CASSSPRGKGEKLFF
TGTGCCAGCAGCTCCCCGCGGGGCAAGGGTGAAAAACTGTTTTTT
>-|TRBJ2-3|TRBV5-6|16|-
CASSLRLGISTDTQYF
TGTGCCAGCAGCTTACGTTTGGGGATTTCCACAGATACGCAGTATTTT
>-|TRBJ2-7|TRBV23-1|17|few
CASSQSVGRTRSYEQYF
TGCGCCAGCAGTCAATCGGTGGGGCGGACTCGCTCCTACGAGCAGTACTTC
>-|TRBJ1-5|TRBV24-1|15|-
CATSDPTGSNQPQHF
TGTGCCACCAGTGATCCCACAGGGAGCAATCAGCCCCAGCATTTT
>-|TRBJ1-5|TRBV6-5|14|-
CASSYSLGNQPQHF
TGTGCCAGCAGTTACTCTTTAGGCAATCAGCCCCAGCATTTT
>-|TRBJ2-6|TRBV29-1|20|-
CSVESPPLRVPWSGANVLTF
TGCAGCGTTGAATCCCCTCCTTTAAGGGTACCCTGGTCAGGGGCCAACGTCCTGACTTTC
>-|TRBJ1-6|TRBV3-1|14|-
CASSSGQNNSPLHF
TGTGCCAGCAGCTCGGGACAAAATAATTCACCCCTCCACTTT
>-|TRBJ2-1|TRBV20-1|14|-
CSEDRASVYNEQFF
TGCAGTGAGGATCGGGCTAGCGTGTACAATGAGCAGTTCTTC
>TRBD2|TRBJ2-1|TRBV19|16|-
CASSILGTSGLNEQFF
TGTGCCAGTAGTATTTTAGGGACTAGCGGACTCAATGAGCAGTTCTTC
>-|TRBJ1-6|TRBV30|17|-
CAWSDNSQSSYNSPLHF
TGTGCCTGGAGTGACAACAGCCAGAGCTCCTATAATTCACCCCTCCACTTT
>TRBD2|TRBJ2-3|TRBV12-3/TRBV12-4|17|-
CASSLPLAGPRTDTQYF
TGTGCCAGCAGTCTTCCTTTAGCGGGTCCTCGGACAGATACGCAGTATTTT
>TRBD1|TRBJ2-2|TRBV24-1|17|-
CATSDRLGQTNTGELFF
TGTGCCACCAGTGATCGCTTGGGACAGACAAACACCGGGGAGCTGTTTTTT
>TRBD2|TRBJ2-5|TRBV5-6|16|-
CASSRKLAGELETQYF
TGTGCCAGCAGCCGAAAACTAGCGGGAGAGTTAGAGACCCAGTACTTC
>TRBD1|TRBJ1-2|TRBV20-1|15|once
CSAHGGQGINYGYTF
TGCAGTGCCCACGGGGGACAGGGGATTAACTATGGCTACACCTTC
>TRBD1|TRBJ1-6|TRBV6-1|17|-
CASSPALGQGGNSPPHF
TGTGCCAGCAGTCCGGCCCTCGGACAGGGCGGCAATTCACCCCCCCACTTT
>-|TRBJ1-4|TRBV3-1|14|-
CASSQNWGDEKLFF
TGTGCCAGCAGCCAAAATTGGGGAGATGAAAAACTGTTTTTT
>TRBD1|TRBJ2-5|TRBV7-9|16|-
CASSTRQGTASETQYF
TGTGCCAGCAGCACCAGACAGGGGACGGCCAGCGAGACCCAGTACTTC
>TRBD1|TRBJ2-1|TRBV2|15|-
CASRADRGPYNEQFF
TGTGCCAGCAGGGCTGACAGGGGGCCCTACAATGAGCAGTTCTTC
>-|TRBJ1-4|TRBV28|14|-
CASSLQATNEKLFF
TGTGCCAGCAGCCTACAAGCAACTAATGAAAAACTGTTTTTT
>TRBD1|TRBJ1-2|TRBV10-2|15|-
CASSDWGTGRGGYTF
TGCGCCAGCAGTGATTGGGGGACAGGGAGGGGTGGCTACACCTTC
>TRBD2|TRBJ2-3|TRBV2|14|-
CASRGLRELYTQYF
TGTGCCAGCCGGGGTTTGCGGGAGTTGTATACGCAGTATTTT